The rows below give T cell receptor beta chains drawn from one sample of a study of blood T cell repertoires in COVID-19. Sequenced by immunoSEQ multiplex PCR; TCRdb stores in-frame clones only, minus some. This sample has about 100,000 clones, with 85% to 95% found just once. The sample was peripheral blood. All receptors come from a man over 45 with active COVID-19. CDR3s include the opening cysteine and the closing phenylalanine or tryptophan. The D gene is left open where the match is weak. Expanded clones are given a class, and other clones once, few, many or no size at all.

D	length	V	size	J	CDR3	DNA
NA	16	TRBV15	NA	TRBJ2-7	CATSRDPTTGSYEQYF	TGTGCCACCAGCAGGGACCCTACGACAGGTTCCTACGAGCAGTACTTC
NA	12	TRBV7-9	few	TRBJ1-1	CASSSVNTEAFF	TGTGCCAGCAGCTCAGTGAACACTGAAGCTTTCTTT
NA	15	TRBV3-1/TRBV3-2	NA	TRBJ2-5	CASSQPPTARETQYF	TGTGCCAGCAGCCAACCCCCCACTGCCAGGGAGACCCAGTACTTC
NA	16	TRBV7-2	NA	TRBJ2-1	CASRKTGSGSYNEQFF	TGTGCCAGCAGAAAAACCGGGTCAGGGTCCTACAATGAGCAGTTCTTC
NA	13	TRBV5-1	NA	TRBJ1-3	CASRTSSGNTIYF	TGCGCCAGCAGAACTTCATCTGGAAACACCATATATTTT
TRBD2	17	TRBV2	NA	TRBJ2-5	CASTLGGYAGVGETQYF	TGTGCCAGCACCCTCGGCGGGTACGCGGGAGTGGGAGAGACCCAGTACTTC
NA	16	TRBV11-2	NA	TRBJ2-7	CASSITGTTKSYEQYF	TGTGCCAGCAGCATTACCGGGACAACGAAATCCTACGAGCAGTACTTC
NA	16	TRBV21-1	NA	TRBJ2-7	CASSTWAGEAAGEQYF	TGTGCCAGCAGCACCTGGGCCGGGGAGGCGGCCGGCGAGCAGTACTTC
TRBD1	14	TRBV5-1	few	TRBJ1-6	CASSLGQGNSPLHF	TGCGCCAGCAGCTTGGGACAGGGGAATTCACCCCTCCACTTT
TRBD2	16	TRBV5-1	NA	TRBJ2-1	CASSQLPGLVYNEQFF	TGCGCCAGCAGCCAGTTGCCGGGACTAGTCTACAATGAGCAGTTCTTC
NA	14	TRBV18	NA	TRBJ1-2	CASSPSGDYYGYTF	TGTGCCAGCTCACCTAGCGGGGACTACTATGGCTACACCTTC
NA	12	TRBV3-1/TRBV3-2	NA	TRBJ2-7	CASSQDFTEQYF	TGTGCCAGCAGCCAAGATTTTACAGAGCAGTACTTC
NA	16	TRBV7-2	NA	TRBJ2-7	CASSWKGAASSYEQYF	TGTGCCAGCAGCTGGAAGGGAGCGGCTAGCTCCTACGAGCAGTACTTC
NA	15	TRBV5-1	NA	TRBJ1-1	CASSLTWEYNTEAFF	TGCGCCAGCAGCTTGACATGGGAGTACAACACTGAAGCTTTCTTT
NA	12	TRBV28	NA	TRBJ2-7	CASSGLSYEQYF	TGTGCCAGCAGTGGACTCTCCTACGAGCAGTACTTC
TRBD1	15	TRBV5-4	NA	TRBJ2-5	CASSQGQGGVETQYF	TGTGCCAGCAGCCAGGGACAGGGCGGGGTAGAGACCCAGTACTTC
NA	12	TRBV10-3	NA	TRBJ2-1	CAISARFDEQFF	TGTGCCATCAGTGCGCGGTTCGATGAGCAGTTCTTC